One sample yielded the 22 T cell receptor gamma chains listed below, sequenced in a study of gamma delta lymphoproliferative disorders and STAT genes (dated by TCRdb to 2017 to 2018). TCR sequencing was performed on genomic DNA from peripheral blood mononuclear cells isolated from patients and controls. Receptor libraries were prepared by multiplex PCR. Sequencer: Illumina MiSeq. Public reads were reanalyzed in TCRdb with CATT, and rows carrying the same DNA were merged afterwards. Here the sample has about 540 gamma-chain clones; roughly 26% occur a single time. 61% of the sample lies in the top ten. The sequenced sample consisted of blood. All receptors come from a human donor in good health.

Details on this clone: The translation of this DNA and the TCRdb protein of a much larger clone differ at residue 5, probably owing to a read error; the protein shown here is translated from the DNA. This chain connects TRGV4 to TRGJ1 or TRGJ2. TCRdb leaves out the J gene; it was filled in here by matching the DNA to germline. Germline V gene sequence: CDR1 EGSTGY, CDR2 YDSYTSSV. This CDR3 spans 21 amino acids. As DNA, the CDR3 is TGTGCCACCTGGAATGGGCCGGGCCGCTCGGCCCCCGTATCGAATTATTATAAGAAACTCTTT. Amino acids: CATWNGPGRSAPVSNYYKKLF.

This clone occurred many times. Given a far larger clone just one base away, this is likely a sequencing read error. Distinct nucleotide sequences in the sample also encode this CDR3. The CDR3 here is CATWDGVYYKKLF. The CDR3 nucleotides read TGTGCCACCTGGGACGGAGTTTATTATAAGAAACTCTTT. This sequence joins TRGV2 and TRGJ1 or TRGJ2. TCRdb is silent on the J gene; assignment here came from matching the DNA to germline. The germline CDR1 and CDR2 sequences are EGSNGY and YDSYNSKV. With 1 base clipped from V and 3 bases from J, the junction kept 3 bases outside the gene matches. The CDR3 runs 13 residues.

There are many counts of this clone. A read error likely explains this, since a far larger clone differs by one base. Other nucleotide sequences in the sample specify the same CDR3. No J gene was assigned, while the V gene was called as TRGV2. The CDR3 extends over 13 amino acids. CDR1 EGSNGY and CDR2 YDSYNSKV come from the germline V gene. This CDR3 is CATWDGVYYKKLF. The DNA of the CDR3 is TGTGCCACCTGGGACGGGGTTTATTATAAGAAGCTCTTT.

This clone showed up just a few times. The protein recorded in TCRdb matches a much larger clone and deviates from this DNA's translation at residue 3, suggesting a read error; the protein here is obtained by translating the DNA. The genes are TRGV4 and TRGJ1 or TRGJ2. In the absence of a J gene in TCRdb, the DNA was matched to germline to assign it here. Germline assignment: CDR1 EGSTGY and CDR2 YDSYTSSV. The CDR3 loop spans 12 amino acids. The chain's CDR3 is CAAWVTVYKKLF. CDR3 coding DNA: TGTGCCGCCTGGGTTACCGTTTATAAGAAACTCTTT.

As concerns this clone: A far more abundant clone sits one base away, making this likely a read error. Other DNA sequences in this sample translate to the same CDR3. V and J are TRGV4 and TRGJ1 or TRGJ2. TCRdb records no J gene; here it was assigned by comparing the DNA to germline. Germline assignment: CDR1 EGSTGY and CDR2 YDSYTSSV. The V segment lost 4 bases and the J segment 4 bases; nucleotides outside the gene matches: 10. The CDR3 has 14 amino acids. The CDR3 region is CATWDQLPYYKKLF. The CDR3 nucleotides are TGTGCCACCTGGGACCAACTGCCATATTATAAGAAACTCTTT.

This clone showed up many times. This probably arose from a read error, given a far larger clone one base away. Other nucleotide sequences from this sample produce the same CDR3. J gene calling gave no result, while the V gene is TRGV4. CDR1 EGSTGY and CDR2 YDSYTSSV come from the germline V gene. CDR3 length: 21 amino acids. The DNA for the CDR3 is TGTGCCACCTGGGATGGGCCGGGCCGCTCGGCCCCCGTATCGAATTATTATAAGAAGCTCTTT. Amino acid sequence: CATWDGPGRSAPVSNYYKKLF.

Comments on this clone: Because the CDR3's place on the DNA is in doubt, the DNA is left out and the CDR3 is given as listed by TCRdb. No J gene was called, and the V gene is TRGV10. Being an ORF, TRGV10 has a function that is uncertain. Including both end residues, the CDR3 is 13 amino acids long. The CDR3 spells CTTVLRGIFEKLF.

As for this clone: The mismatch at residue 6 between this DNA's translation and the TCRdb protein of a much larger clone likely reflects a read error; the protein shown is translated from the DNA. The chain has TRGV10 and TRGJ1 or TRGJ2. The J gene is absent in TCRdb and was assigned here via DNA matching to germline. TRGV10 is given ORF status, its function remaining uncertain. After removal of 8 bases from V and 9 bases from J, the junction contained 11 bases not matched to a gene. There are 12 residues in the CDR3. CDR3 region: CAAWVPPLKKLF. DNA for the CDR3: TGTGCTGCGTGGGTTCCCCCCCTTAAGAAACTCTTT.

Relative to its sample, this clone is medium-sized (0.01 to 0.1%). V gene TRGV8 combines with J gene TRGJ1 or TRGJ2. Here the J gene was assigned by germline matching of the DNA, as TCRdb has none. CDR1 and CDR2 (germline): VENAVY, YDSYNSRV. The junction had 7 bases not matched to a gene; V was cut back by 2 bases and J by 3 bases. This CDR3 has 14 amino acids. CDR3 in DNA: TGTGCCACCTGGGATAAGCCCTTTTATTATAAGAAACTCTTT. Translating gives CATWDKPFYYKKLF.

As to this clone: This sequence is one base from a far larger clone and is likely a read error. This same CDR3 is encoded by further DNA sequences in the sample. For the V gene the call is TRGV3; the J gene has no call. CDR3 length: 12 residues. Germline V gene data show CDR1 as VTNTFY and CDR2 as YDVSTARD (reference sequence). CDR3 bases: TGTGCCACCTGGGGAGGTATTTCCGGACGACTCTTT. Translating gives CATWGGISGRLF.

In this sample, this clone is medium-sized. The DNA is omitted, as the CDR3 cannot be located on it reliably, and the CDR3 follows TCRdb's listing. The CDR3 protein is CTTVPADISIYKKLF. The V segment is TRGV11, and no J call was made. TRGV11 is marked as an open reading frame, function uncertain. Including both end residues, the CDR3 is 15 amino acids long.

As for this clone: Only one base separates this from a far larger clonotype, so it likely reflects a read error. The same CDR3 arises from other DNA sequences in this sample as well. The chain has TRGV10 and TRGJ1 or TRGJ2. TCRdb offers no J gene call, so here the DNA was matched to germline to obtain one. TRGV10 is an ORF, with its function uncertain. The J segment lost 11 bases and the V segment lost 8 bases, leaving 7 bases of the junction unmatched. This CDR3 region has 10 residues. The CDR3 protein is CAAWDSQKLF. The DNA of the CDR3 is TGTGCTGCGTGGGATAGCCAGAAACTCTTT.

Of note for this clone: Because the CDR3's place on the DNA is in doubt, the DNA is left out and the CDR3 is given as listed by TCRdb. V gene assignment gives TRGV11, but the J gene was left uncalled. TRGV11 is an ORF; its function is uncertain. The CDR3 is 15 amino acids long, termini counted. The CDR3: CTTVPAGFGTTGGLF.

By its share, this clone is large. CDR3 protein: CALWEVQELGKKIKVF. As DNA, the CDR3 is TGTGCCTTGTGGGAGGTGCAAGAGTTGGGCAAAAAAATCAAGGTATTT. This rearrangement joins TRGV9 to TRGJP. TCRdb gives no J gene; it was assigned here by matching the DNA to germline. With V trimmed by 0 bases and J by 4 bases, 0 bases remained unmatched. The CDR3 contains 16 residues. Germline CDR1 GITISATS, CDR2 ISYDGTV (reference sequence).

In the case of this clone: With a far larger clone one base away, a read error is the likely cause. This same CDR3 is encoded by further DNA sequences in the sample. The chain uses TRGV8 and TRGJ1 or TRGJ2. In the absence of a J gene in TCRdb, the DNA was matched to germline to assign it here. This CDR3 comprises 11 residues. CDR1 is VENAVY, CDR2 YDSYNSRV, per germline. With V trimmed by 2 bases and J by 7 bases, 2 bases remained unmatched. For the CDR3, the DNA is TGTGCCACCTGGGATACATATAAGAAACTCTTT. This translates into CATWDTYKKLF.

The sample holds a few counts of this clone. The protein TCRdb lists belongs to a much larger clone and differs from this DNA's translation at residue 14, which points to a read error; the protein shown is made from the DNA. The rearrangement joins TRGV4 to TRGJ1 or TRGJ2. The J gene, missing from TCRdb, was assigned here through DNA to germline matching. The CDR3 has 21 amino acids. CDR1 and CDR2 (germline): EGSTGY, YDSYTSSV. V gave up 0 bases and J gave up 0 bases; unmatched junction bases: 23. DNA for the CDR3: TGTGCCACCTGGGATGGGCCGGGCCGCTCGGCCCCCGTATTGAATTATTATAAGAAACTCTTT. Protein sequence: CATWDGPGRSAPVLNYYKKLF.

This clone is large by share. The V gene is TRGV2, the J gene TRGJ1 or TRGJ2. The J gene, not given by TCRdb, was assigned here from a germline match of the nucleotide sequence. The V and J ends lost 3 bases and 0 bases, in that order; junction bases with no gene match: 5. CDR3 length: 14 amino acids. Germline values: CDR1 EGSNGY, CDR2 YDSYNSKV. The CDR3 sequence: CATWDNSNYYKKLF. CDR3 DNA sequence: TGTGCCACCTGGGACAATTCGAATTATTATAAGAAACTCTTT.

This clone counts as large. This sequence joins TRGV9 and TRGJP. TCRdb offers no J gene call, so here the DNA was matched to germline to obtain one. The ends lost 3 bases at V and 4 bases at J; junction bases unmatched: 0. CDR3 length equals 15 residues. Germline values: CDR1 GITISATS, CDR2 ISYDGTV (reference sequence). This chain's CDR3 is CALWEQELGKKIKVF. CDR3 nucleotide sequence: TGTGCCTTGTGGGAGCAAGAGTTGGGCAAAAAAATCAAGGTATTT.

By sample share, this clone is large. The V and J genes are TRGV3 and TRGJ1 or TRGJ2. TCRdb does not report a J gene; here it was assigned by matching the DNA to germline references. The CDR3 length is 12 residues. CDR1 and CDR2 (germline): VTNTFY, YDVSTARD (reference sequence). Trimming took 0 bases from V and 5 from J; bases not matched to a gene: 1. Here the CDR3 DNA reads TGTGCCACCTGGGACAGGCATTATAAGAAACTCTTT. Protein product: CATWDRHYKKLF.

This clone was detected many times. The likely explanation is a read error, given a far larger clone one base away. The sample contains more than one DNA sequence encoding this CDR3. The V gene is TRGV2; the J gene was not called. The germline V gene encodes CDR1 EGSNGY and CDR2 YDSYNSKV. The CDR3 runs 13 residues. The CDR3 loop reads CATWDGVYYKKLF. CDR3 in DNA: TGTGCCACCTGGGACGGGGTTTATTATAAGAAACTCTTC.

Remarks on this clone: No DNA is shown, since the ends of the CDR3 on it are uncertain; the CDR3 is the one TCRdb lists. No J gene was assigned, while the V gene was called as TRGV8. The CDR3 is 20 amino acids in total, end residues counted. Germline values: CDR1 VENAVY, CDR2 YDSYNSRV. The chain's CDR3 is CATWDIQFIIRNSLAVEQHF.

A word on this clone: TCRdb records a much larger clone's protein for this DNA, with a difference at residue 4 that likely arises from a read error; the protein given is the translation of the DNA. V is TRGV4 and J is TRGJP1. Matching the DNA to germline supplied the J gene, which TCRdb does not give. This CDR3 is built from 14 residues. With 9 bases clipped from V and 8 bases from J, the junction kept 15 bases outside the gene matches. The germline V gene encodes CDR1 EGSTGY and CDR2 YDSYTSSV. The chain's CDR3 is CATRGSSFGWFKIF. The CDR3 DNA reads as TGTGCCACCCGGGGAAGTTCCTTCGGTTGGTTCAAGATATTT.